The 29 T cell receptor beta chains listed next were all sequenced from one sample in a study of early T cells in non-severe SARS-CoV-2 infection. TCRdb called the 5' RACE reads again in MiXCR, with one record for every CDR3 protein. The sample contains 55,000 to 70,000 distinct CDR3 sequences, 11% of which appear only once. Sequenced material: whole blood. The receptors stem from an adult who was a healthcare worker with PCR-confirmed SARS-CoV-2 infection or an uninfected control (not recorded which).

The table lists this clonotype with many counts. The chain links TRBV7-2 to TRBJ2-2; D is unclear. CDR1 and CDR2 (germline): SGHTA, FQGNSA. The CDR3 contains 14 residues. V lost 5 bases and J 8 bases, leaving 15 bases between the germline ends. CDR3 nucleotides: TGTGCCAGCAGCCCAATCCTGGTCAATGGGGAGCTGTTTTTT. Translated, it gives CASSPILVNGELFF.

This clonotype was observed a few times. The chain employs TRBV11-2 and TRBJ2-5; a possible D gene is TRBD2 (6 bases). Trimming stripped 3 bases from V and 5 bases from J, with 16 bases between. CDR3 size: 15 residues. Germline values: CDR1 SGHAT, CDR2 FQNNGV. CDR3 in amino acids: CASSFLRDSPETQYF. The CDR3 nucleotides are TGTGCCAGCAGCTTCCTCCGGGACTCCCCGGAGACCCAGTACTTC.

This clonotype was recorded at least ten times. This chain joins TRBV20-1 and TRBJ2-2; D gene ambiguous. Per the germline V gene, CDR1 is DFQATT and CDR2 is SNEGSKA (reference sequence). Deletions cut 3 bases from V and 2 bases from J, with 4 bases between. The length of the CDR3 is 12 residues. As DNA, the CDR3 is TGCAGTGCTAGGTACAACACCGGGGAGCTGTTTTTT. It is translated as CSARYNTGELFF.

V is TRBV12-3 or TRBV12-4 and J is TRBJ2-7; D may be TRBD2 (5 bases). This CDR3 has 13 amino acids. Trimming stripped 4 bases from V and 6 bases from J, with 13 bases between. CDR3 residues: CASSYQRASEQYF. CDR3 bases: TGTGCCAGCAGTTACCAGAGGGCCTCCGAGCAGTACTTC.

This clonotype was seen more than once but under ten times. The chain joins TRBV7-9 to TRBJ1-2; perhaps TRBD1 as D (6 bases). Between the trimmed V and J ends, which lost 2 bases and 7 bases, there was a span of 11 bases. The CDR3 length is 13 residues. The germline gives CDR1 SEHNR, CDR2 FQNEAQ (reference sequence). The CDR3 here is CASSLLQGVGYTF. The DNA for the CDR3 is TGTGCCAGCAGCTTACTACAGGGAGTTGGCTACACCTTC.

This clonotype has at least ten counts. The chain couples TRBV3-1 to TRBJ1-2, with D hard to call. CDR3 length equals 16 residues. Germline values: CDR1 LGHDT, CDR2 YNNKEL (reference sequence). The V and J ends lost 6 bases and 4 bases respectively, with 21 bases between them. CDR3 protein: CASRPDSTSEFYGYTF. CDR3 nucleotides: TGTGCCAGCAGGCCGGATTCTACCTCAGAATTCTATGGCTACACCTTC.

There are a few counts of this clonotype. The chain recombines TRBV7-6 with TRBJ2-7; no clear D. V was pared by 1 base and J by 5 bases, with 9 bases between. The CDR3 contains 13 residues. Per the germline V gene, CDR1 is SGHVS and CDR2 is FNYEAQ. The CDR3 protein is CASSLGGIDEQYF. Here the CDR3 DNA reads TGTGCCAGCAGCTTAGGGGGTATCGACGAGCAGTACTTC.

The rearrangement joins TRBV28 to TRBJ2-5, with D perhaps matching TRBD1 or TRBD2 (5 bases each). The CDR3 length is 17 residues. Trimming stripped 5 bases from V and 3 bases from J, with 22 bases between. The V gene's germline CDR1 is MDHEN and CDR2 SYDVKM. CDR3 sequence: CASSLWGTGTDKETQYF. The CDR3 bases are TGTGCCAGCAGTCTTTGGGGAACCGGGACCGACAAAGAGACCCAGTACTTC.

V usage is TRBV5-1 and J usage is TRBJ2-5; D gene uncertain. Deletions cut 0 bases from V and 0 bases from J, with 9 bases between. The germline V gene encodes CDR1 SGHRS and CDR2 YFSETQ. The CDR3 contains 15 residues. The DNA for the CDR3 is TGCGCCAGCAGCTTGGAAGTGGGGTACCAAGAGACCCAGTACTTC. Translating gives CASSLEVGYQETQYF.

This clonotype was seen a handful of times. The chain combines TRBV6-6 with TRBJ1-1; D gene ambiguous. The CDR3 contains 12 residues. The ends were cut back, 6 bases at V and 6 bases at J, with 11 bases in the middle. Germline V lookup: CDR1 MNHNY, CDR2 SVGAGI (reference sequence). CDR3 loop: CASSQALAEAFF. Here the CDR3 DNA reads TGTGCCAGCAGCCAGGCACTGGCTGAAGCTTTCTTT.

This clonotype was found many times. This chain connects TRBV2 to TRBJ2-4, with TRBD2 matching over 10 bases. Germline values: CDR1 SNHLY, CDR2 FYNNEI. The V segment lost 5 bases and the J segment 6 bases; nucleotides outside the gene matches: 10. This CDR3 has 16 amino acids. The CDR3 region is CASSNYTGTSANIQYF. In DNA, the CDR3 is TGTGCCAGCAGTAACTATACCGGGACTAGCGCAAACATTCAGTACTTC.

This clonotype showed up many times. The V and J genes are TRBV5-7 and TRBJ1-1; D is ambiguous. TRBV5-7 is known as an ORF, though its function is uncertain. Trimming took off 1 base at V and 2 bases at J, with 12 bases between the two ends. The CDR3 loop spans 15 amino acids. The CDR3 is CASSLLFRPNTEAFF. As DNA, the CDR3 is TGTGCCAGCAGCTTGTTATTCAGGCCTAACACTGAAGCTTTCTTT.

V is TRBV20-1 and J is TRBJ2-6; 7 bases align to TRBD1. The J segment lost 0 bases and the V segment lost 2 bases, leaving 4 bases of the junction unmatched. The CDR3 has 16 amino acids. Per the germline V gene, CDR1 is DFQATT and CDR2 is SNEGSKA (reference sequence). The CDR3 loop is CSARRDSHSGANVLTF. Here the CDR3 DNA reads TGCAGTGCTAGACGGGACAGCCACTCTGGGGCCAACGTCCTGACTTTC.

The J gene is TRBJ2-7, the V gene TRBV5-4; possible D gene TRBD2, 5 bases. Germline lookup yields CDR1 SGHNT and CDR2 YYREEE (reference sequence). V was trimmed by 2 bases and J by 0 bases, leaving 12 bases between them. The CDR3 contains 15 residues. This chain's CDR3 is CASSFDPDYSYEQYF. The CDR3 nucleotides read TGTGCCAGCAGCTTCGACCCCGACTACTCCTACGAGCAGTACTTC.

In its sample, this clonotype was seen many times. CDR3 DNA: TGCAGTGCTAGTCGCGCTTATGACGAGCAGTACTTC. This codes for CSASRAYDEQYF. J is TRBJ2-7 and V is TRBV20-1, with D unresolved. The CDR3 is 12 residues long. CDR1 is DFQATT and CDR2 is SNEGSKA in the germline V gene (reference sequence). The ends were cut back, 3 bases at V and 5 bases at J, with 11 bases in the middle.

The genes are TRBV7-6 and TRBJ1-1, with D maybe TRBD1 (5 bases). The CDR3 contains 15 residues. Germline V lookup: CDR1 SGHVS, CDR2 FNYEAQ. V was clipped by 2 bases and J by 0 bases, with 10 bases between them. CDR3 DNA sequence: TGTGCCAGCAGCTTATCCCCAGGGATGAACACTGAAGCTTTCTTT. Protein product: CASSLSPGMNTEAFF.

There are a few counts of this clonotype. The V gene is TRBV28, the J gene TRBJ2-1; unclear D gene. The CDR3 runs 13 residues. The V end was cut by 6 bases, the J end by 9 bases, with 15 bases between. Germline V gene lookup returns CDR1 MDHEN and CDR2 SYDVKM. The CDR3 DNA reads TGTGCCAGCAGAAACGATCTAGGTCTTGAGCAGTTCTTC. Amino acid sequence: CASRNDLGLEQFF. The whole variable domain, remainder taken from reference TRBV28 and TRBJ2-1, is DVKVTQSSRYLVKRTGEKVFLECVQDMDHENMFWYRQDPGLGLRLIYFSYDVKMKEKGDIPEGYSVSREKKERFSLILESASTNQTSMYLCASRNDLGLEQFFGPGTRLTVL.

Here the CDR3 reads CASSSPGEEQYF. The CDR3 DNA is TGTGCCAGCAGTTCCCCCGGAGAGGAGCAGTACTTC. The chain couples TRBV12-3 or TRBV12-4 to TRBJ2-7; D is undetermined. The ends were cut back, 4 bases at V and 7 bases at J, with 11 bases in the middle. The length of the CDR3 is 12 residues.

The CDR3 region is CASSVGTGVNEQFF. The CDR3 DNA reads TGTGCCAGCAGCGTAGGTACAGGGGTGAATGAGCAGTTCTTC. This sequence joins TRBV9 and TRBJ2-1, with 7 bases lining up with TRBD1. The germline gives CDR1 SGDLS, CDR2 YYNGEE. V shed 0 bases and J 7 bases; nucleotides not matched to a gene: 4. The CDR3 runs to 14 residues.

This clonotype was found a few times. The chain carries TRBV12-3 or TRBV12-4 and TRBJ2-7, with TRBD1 identical over 7 bases. Trimming removed 6 bases from V and 3 bases from J; junction bases left unmatched: 17. The CDR3 is made up of 17 amino acids. In DNA, the CDR3 is TGTGCCAGCAGCCCCGCCGGGACAGCCCTGGGGTACTACGAGCAGTACTTC. Amino acid sequence: CASSPAGTALGYYEQYF.

This clonotype occurred a few times. Written as DNA, the CDR3 is TGTGCCACCGTGAGCGGCTTACCCACAGATACGCAGTATTTT. Translated: CATVSGLPTDTQYF. The chain links TRBV6-6 to TRBJ2-3, with a possible D match to TRBD2 (5 bases). This CDR3 region has 14 residues. V was shortened by 10 bases and J by 2 bases, with 16 bases between the two germline ends. Germline CDR1 reads MNHNY; CDR2 reads SVGAGI (reference sequence).

The rearrangement uses TRBV11-2 and TRBJ2-2; no definite D call. CDR3 length equals 14 residues. Germline V gene data show CDR1 as SGHAT and CDR2 as FQNNGV. V lost 5 bases and J lost 8, with 15 bases in between. In DNA form, the CDR3 reads TGTGCCAGCAGCAGAGGCCTCAGCACGGGGGAGCTGTTTTTT. Protein: CASSRGLSTGELFF. The variable domain in full, completed from reference TRBV11-2 and TRBJ2-2, reads EAGVAQSPRYKIIEKRQSVAFWCNPISGHATLYWYQQILGQGPKLLIQFQNNGVVDDSQLPKDRFSAERLKGVDSTLKIQPAKLEDSAVYLCASSRGLSTGELFFGEGSRLTVL.

This chain connects TRBV15 to TRBJ2-1; maybe TRBD1 (7 bases). Germline V gene sequence: CDR1 LNHNV, CDR2 YYDKDF (reference sequence). CDR3 size: 15 residues. V shed 3 bases and J shed 9 bases, with 18 bases lying between them. CDR3: CATSSRSGGHSEQFF. The CDR3 DNA follows: TGTGCCACCAGCAGTAGGTCAGGGGGGCATAGTGAGCAGTTCTTC.

This clonotype was counted only a few times. This chain uses TRBV7-2 with TRBJ2-7; D is unclear. CDR1 SGHTA and CDR2 FQGNSA come from the germline V gene. Trimming shortened V by 3 bases and J by 2 bases, and 11 bases separated the two germline ends. The CDR3 loop spans 14 amino acids. The CDR3 is CASSFGGYPYEQYF. The CDR3 region has the DNA TGTGCCAGCAGCTTTGGTGGTTACCCCTACGAGCAGTACTTC.

This chain joins TRBV28 and TRBJ1-5, with TRBD1 identical over 7 bases. Germline V gene data show CDR1 as MDHEN and CDR2 as SYDVKM. There are 15 residues in the CDR3. Germline trimming cut 7 bases from V and 0 bases from J; bases unmatched to any gene: 6. The CDR3 spells CASTGPGGSNQPQHF. The CDR3 region has the DNA TGTGCCAGCACTGGGCCAGGGGGTAGCAATCAGCCCCAGCATTTT.

This clonotype has a count of ten or more. The genes are TRBV29-1 and TRBJ2-1, with D possibly being TRBD2 (6 bases). The V end was cut by 3 bases, the J end by 4 bases, with 7 bases between. Germline loops: CDR1 SQVTM, CDR2 ANQGSEA. This CDR3 has 12 amino acids. The CDR3 reads CSVEAGYNEQFF. The CDR3 DNA is TGCAGCGTTGAGGCGGGATACAATGAGCAGTTCTTC.

The chain uses TRBV20-1 and TRBJ2-1, with D perhaps matching TRBD2 (6 bases). The V and J ends lost 6 bases and 0 bases respectively, with 12 bases between them. In germline, CDR1 is DFQATT, CDR2 SNEGSKA (reference sequence). The CDR3 spans 14 residues. This CDR3 is CSATAGVSYNEQFF. For the CDR3, the DNA is TGCAGTGCCACAGCGGGTGTCTCCTACAATGAGCAGTTCTTC.

There are many counts of this clonotype. The chain couples TRBV6-1 to TRBJ2-2, with unresolved D. There are 13 residues in the CDR3. Trimming took 7 bases from V and 3 from J, leaving 9 bases between them. Germline V gene sequence: CDR1 MNHNS, CDR2 SASEGT. The CDR3 nucleotides are TGTGCCAGCACGGTCCTTTACACCGGGGAGCTGTTTTTT. Its protein is CASTVLYTGELFF.

This clonotype has a single count. One end of the junction is discordant with germline, which a read error may explain. V gene TRBV12-3 or TRBV12-4 combines with J gene TRBJ2-1; a possible D gene is TRBD2 (6 bases). The length of the CDR3 is 13 residues. In DNA form, the CDR3 reads TGTGCCAACAGTACCTCCCTGGGGGGTGAGCAGTTCTTC. Protein sequence: CANSTSLGGEQFF.